This T cell receptor beta chain was obtained from a study of CD8 T cells in ankylosing spondylitis. Study observations and caveats: Characteristic of ankylosing spondylitis blood, it appeared, was a TCR beta motif comprising about eight highly homologous variants. CD8+ by phenotype, disease-linked clones were relatively rare in peripheral blood. It was reported that disease-linked clones were significantly enriched in matched ankylosing spondylitis synovial fluid.

The authors made TCR beta libraries by quantitative 5'-RACE with molecular barcodes. Via MiXCR, TCRdb re-called the 5' RACE reads, giving one row per CDR3 protein. The sample lists approximately 180,000 distinct CDR3 sequences, about 20% occurring once. Germline V gene lookup returns CDR1 LGHNA and CDR2 YSLEER. Trimming took 4 bases from V and 5 from J; bases not matched to a gene: 9. The CDR3 is made up of 16 amino acids. This clonotype was seen at least ten times. No antigen is known for it. This receptor was identified in a male donor under 30 with ankylosing spondylitis or in good health (not recorded which). Sequencing was performed on blood, either unsorted or a sorted T cell fraction (not recorded which). V gene TRBV4-3 combines with J gene TRBJ2-1, with TRBD2 matching 9 bases. The CDR3 DNA reads TGCGCCAGCAGCCCACGTAGCGGGAGTATACACAATGAGCAGTTCTTC. Protein product: CASSPRSGSIHNEQFF.